This T cell receptor beta chain was sequenced for a study of T-cell reconstitution after alpha-beta-depleted transplantation in children. The authors prepared the TCRbeta library with unique molecular identifiers. A single record per CDR3 protein comes from TCRdb applying MiXCR to the PCR reads. The sample shows 350,000 to 400,000 distinct CDR3 sequences, roughly 22% of them seen only once. With 4 bases removed from V and 0 bases from J, the gap between germline ends came to 9 bases. Germline-derived CDR1 and CDR2 are KGHDR and SFDVKD. The CDR3 sequence is 15 residues long. V gene TRBV24-1 combines with J gene TRBJ2-1; D perhaps matches TRBD2 (5 bases). This sequence originates from a human donor who donated a stem cell graft to a child with acute myeloid leukemia. This specimen consisted of PBMCs from the stem cell graft donor, obtained from the stem cell graft. The CDR3: CATSETKSSYNEQFF. CDR3 nucleotide sequence: TGTGCCACCAGTGAGACTAAAAGCTCCTACAATGAGCAGTTCTTC.